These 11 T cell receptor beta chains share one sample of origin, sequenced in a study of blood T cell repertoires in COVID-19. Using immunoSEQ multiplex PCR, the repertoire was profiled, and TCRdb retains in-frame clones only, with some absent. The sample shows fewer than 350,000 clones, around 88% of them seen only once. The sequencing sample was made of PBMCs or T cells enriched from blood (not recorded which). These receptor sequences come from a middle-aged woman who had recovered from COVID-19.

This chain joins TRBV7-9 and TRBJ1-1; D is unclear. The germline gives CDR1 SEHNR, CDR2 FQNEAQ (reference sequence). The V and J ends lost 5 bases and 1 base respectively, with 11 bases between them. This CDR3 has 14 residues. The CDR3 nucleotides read TGTGCCAGCAGCCTCATAGCGGGGAACACTGAAGCTTTCTTT. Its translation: CASSLIAGNTEAFF.

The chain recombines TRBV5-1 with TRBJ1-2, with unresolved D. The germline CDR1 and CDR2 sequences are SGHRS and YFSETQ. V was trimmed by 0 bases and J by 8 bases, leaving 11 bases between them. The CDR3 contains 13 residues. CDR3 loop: CASSLVVEMGYTF. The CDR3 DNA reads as TGCGCCAGCAGCTTGGTGGTGGAGATGGGCTACACCTTC.

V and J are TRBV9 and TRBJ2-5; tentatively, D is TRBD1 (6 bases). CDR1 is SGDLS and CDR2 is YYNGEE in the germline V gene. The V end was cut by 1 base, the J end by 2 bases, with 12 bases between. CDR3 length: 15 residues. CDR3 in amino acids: CASSVFRGGQETQYF. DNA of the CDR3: TGTGCCAGCAGCGTATTTCGAGGGGGACAAGAGACCCAGTACTTC. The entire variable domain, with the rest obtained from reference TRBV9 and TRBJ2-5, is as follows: DSGVTQTPKHLITATGQRVTLRCSPRSGDLSVYWYQQSLDQGLQFLIQYYNGEERAKGNILERFSAQQFPDLHSELNLSSLELGDSALYFCASSVFRGGQETQYFGPGTRLLVL.

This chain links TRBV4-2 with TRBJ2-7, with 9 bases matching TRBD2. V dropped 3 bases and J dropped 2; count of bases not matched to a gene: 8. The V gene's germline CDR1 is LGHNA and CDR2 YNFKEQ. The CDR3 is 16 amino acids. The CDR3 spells CASSQGPGTSPYEQYF. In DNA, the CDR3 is TGTGCCAGCAGCCAGGGCCCCGGGACTAGCCCCTACGAGCAGTACTTC.

CDR3 nucleotides: TGTGCCAGCAGTCTCCGGGGAGGCTGGTCCTACAATGAGCAGTTCTTC. Translating gives CASSLRGGWSYNEQFF. The chain recombines TRBV28 with TRBJ2-1, with D tentatively TRBD2 (6 bases). Trimming stripped 5 bases from V and 1 base from J, with 15 bases between. The CDR3 is 16 residues long. In germline, CDR1 is MDHEN, CDR2 SYDVKM.

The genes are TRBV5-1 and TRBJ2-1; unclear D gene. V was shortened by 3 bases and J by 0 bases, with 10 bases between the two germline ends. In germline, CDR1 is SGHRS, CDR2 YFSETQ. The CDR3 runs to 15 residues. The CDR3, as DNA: TGCGCCAGCAGCTCCGGAGAGAGCTCCTACAATGAGCAGTTCTTC. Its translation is CASSSGESSYNEQFF.

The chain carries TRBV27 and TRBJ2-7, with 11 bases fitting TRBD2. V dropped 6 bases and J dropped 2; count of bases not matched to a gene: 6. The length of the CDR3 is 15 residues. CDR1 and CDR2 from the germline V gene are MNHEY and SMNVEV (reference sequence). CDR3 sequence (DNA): TGTGCCAGCAGGAGAGGGACTAGCGGAACCTACGAGCAGTACTTC. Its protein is CASRRGTSGTYEQYF.

CDR3 region: CASSQESAMSTNEKLFF. The CDR3 nucleotides read TGCGCCAGCAGCCAGGAGTCGGCGATGTCAACTAATGAAAAACTGTTTTTT. This chain uses TRBV4-3 with TRBJ1-4; D remains unclear. The germline V gene encodes CDR1 LGHNA and CDR2 YSLEER. V was pared by 3 bases and J by 0 bases, with 14 bases between. The CDR3 has 17 amino acids.

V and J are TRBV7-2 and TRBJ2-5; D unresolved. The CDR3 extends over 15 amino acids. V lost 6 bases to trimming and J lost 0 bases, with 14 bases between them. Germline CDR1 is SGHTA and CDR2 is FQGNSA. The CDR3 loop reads CASRYRLNYQETQYF. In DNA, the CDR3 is TGTGCCAGCAGATACCGATTAAACTACCAAGAGACCCAGTACTTC.

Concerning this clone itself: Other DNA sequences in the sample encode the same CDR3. CDR3 sequence reads: CASRSGTGGNQPQHF. CDR3 DNA sequence: TGTGCCAGCAGATCCGGGACAGGGGGCAATCAGCCCCAGCATTTT. The chain carries TRBV6-5 and TRBJ1-5, with TRBD1 matching 10 bases. CDR1 is MNHEY, CDR2 SVGAGI, per germline. The trim removed 6 bases at V and 2 bases at J, leaving 4 bases unmatched. The CDR3 extends over 15 amino acids.

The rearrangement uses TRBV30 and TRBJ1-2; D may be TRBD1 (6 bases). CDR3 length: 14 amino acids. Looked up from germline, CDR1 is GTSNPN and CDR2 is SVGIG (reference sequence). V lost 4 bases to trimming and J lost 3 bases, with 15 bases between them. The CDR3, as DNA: TGTGCCTGGATGCCAGGGGCAAGAGACTATGGCTACACCTTC. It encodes CAWMPGARDYGYTF.